This TCR beta chain was retrieved from a study of cytomegalovirus exposure and HLA in healthy donors. Data came from immunoSEQ multiplex PCR; TCRdb stores just in-frame clones and leaves some out. Among some 120,000 clones listed, roughly 86% were seen once. CDR1 is KGHSH, CDR2 LQKENI, per germline. With V trimmed by 2 bases and J by 3 bases, 4 bases remained unmatched. CDR3 length: 15 amino acids. Study outcomes and limitations: In vitro assays verified that three CMV-associated chains recognized CMV antigens specifically.

With regard to this clone: Its target is unknown.

Sequenced input: PBMCs. This receptor was taken from a young man in good health and CMV-seronegative. J is TRBJ2-7 and V is TRBV18, with 10 bases fitting TRBD1. As DNA, the CDR3 is TGTGCCAGCTCACCATCACGGGACAGGGGCTACGAGCAGTACTTC. Encoded protein: CASSPSRDRGYEQYF.